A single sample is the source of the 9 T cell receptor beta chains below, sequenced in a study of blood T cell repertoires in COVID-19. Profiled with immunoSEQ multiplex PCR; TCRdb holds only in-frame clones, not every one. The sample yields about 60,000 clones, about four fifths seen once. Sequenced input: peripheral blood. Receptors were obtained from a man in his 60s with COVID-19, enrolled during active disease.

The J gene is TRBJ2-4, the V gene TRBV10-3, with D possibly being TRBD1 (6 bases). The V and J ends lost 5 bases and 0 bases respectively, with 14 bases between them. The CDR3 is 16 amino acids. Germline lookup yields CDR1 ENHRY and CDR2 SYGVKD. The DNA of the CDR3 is TGTGCCATCAGTCCGGCAGGGGTCCTAGCCAAAAACATTCAGTACTTC. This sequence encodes CAISPAGVLAKNIQYF.

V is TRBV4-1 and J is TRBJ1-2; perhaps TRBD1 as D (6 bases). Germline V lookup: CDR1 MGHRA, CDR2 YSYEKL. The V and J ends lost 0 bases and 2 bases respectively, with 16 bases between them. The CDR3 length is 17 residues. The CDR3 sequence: CASSQDGGARRNYGYTF. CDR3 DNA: TGCGCCAGCAGCCAAGATGGGGGGGCCCGGAGAAACTATGGCTACACCTTC.

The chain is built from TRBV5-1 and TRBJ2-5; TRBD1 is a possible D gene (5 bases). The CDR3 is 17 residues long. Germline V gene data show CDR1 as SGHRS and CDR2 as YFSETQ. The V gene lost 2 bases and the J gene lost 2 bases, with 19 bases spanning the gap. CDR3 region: CASSFGRTPRTQETQYF. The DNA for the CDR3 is TGCGCCAGCAGCTTCGGAAGGACACCGAGGACACAAGAGACCCAGTACTTC. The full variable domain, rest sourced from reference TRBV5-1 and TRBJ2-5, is KAGVTQTPRYLIKTRGQQVTLSCSPISGHRSVSWYQQTPGQGLQFLFEYFSETQRNKGNFPGRFSGRQFSNSRSEMNVSTLELGDSALYLCASSFGRTPRTQETQYFGPGTRLLVL.

CDR3 in amino acids: CAWSRQVHYEQYF. CDR3 coding DNA: TGTGCCTGGAGTCGACAGGTCCACTACGAGCAGTACTTC. This sequence joins TRBV30 and TRBJ2-7, with D perhaps TRBD1 (6 bases). The V and J ends lost 2 bases and 3 bases respectively, with 11 bases between them. This CDR3 spans 13 amino acids. Germline assignment: CDR1 GTSNPN and CDR2 SVGIG (reference sequence).

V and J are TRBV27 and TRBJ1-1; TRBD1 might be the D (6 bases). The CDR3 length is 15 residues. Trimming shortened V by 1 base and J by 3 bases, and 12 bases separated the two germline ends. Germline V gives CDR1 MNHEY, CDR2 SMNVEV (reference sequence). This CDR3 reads CASSLFGRGDTEAFF. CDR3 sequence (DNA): TGTGCCAGCAGTTTATTCGGGAGGGGGGACACTGAAGCTTTCTTT.

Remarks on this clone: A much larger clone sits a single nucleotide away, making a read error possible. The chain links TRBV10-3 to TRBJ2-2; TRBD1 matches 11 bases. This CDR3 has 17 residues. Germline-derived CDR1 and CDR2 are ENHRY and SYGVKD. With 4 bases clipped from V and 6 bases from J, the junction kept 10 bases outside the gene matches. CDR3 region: CAISGGSGQGAAGELFF. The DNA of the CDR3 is TGTGCCATCAGTGGGGGTAGCGGACAGGGGGCGGCCGGGGAGCTGTTTTTT.

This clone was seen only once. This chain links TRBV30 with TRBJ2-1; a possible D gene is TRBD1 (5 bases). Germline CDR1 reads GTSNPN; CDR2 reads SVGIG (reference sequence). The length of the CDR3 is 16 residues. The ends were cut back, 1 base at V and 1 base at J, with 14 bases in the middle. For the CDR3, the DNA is TGTGCCTGGAGTGAAAACAGGCCCAGGTCCTACAATGAGCAGTTCTTC. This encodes CAWSENRPRSYNEQFF. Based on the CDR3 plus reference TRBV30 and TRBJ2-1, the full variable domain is SQTIHQWPATLVQPVGSPLSLECTVEGTSNPNLYWYRQAAGRGLQLLFYSVGIGQISSEVPQNLSASRPQDRQFILSSKKLLLSDSGFYLCAWSENRPRSYNEQFFGPGTRLTVL.

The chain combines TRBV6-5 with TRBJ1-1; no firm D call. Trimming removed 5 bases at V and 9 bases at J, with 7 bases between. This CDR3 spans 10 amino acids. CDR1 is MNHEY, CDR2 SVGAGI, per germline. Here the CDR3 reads CASSRFKAFF. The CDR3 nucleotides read TGTGCCAGCAGTCGGTTTAAAGCTTTCTTT.

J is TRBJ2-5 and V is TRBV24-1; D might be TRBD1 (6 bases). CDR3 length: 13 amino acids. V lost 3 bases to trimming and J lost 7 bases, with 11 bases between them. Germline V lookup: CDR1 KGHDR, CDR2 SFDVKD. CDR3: CATSDADRRTQYF. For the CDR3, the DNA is TGTGCCACCAGTGATGCAGACAGGCGGACCCAGTACTTC.